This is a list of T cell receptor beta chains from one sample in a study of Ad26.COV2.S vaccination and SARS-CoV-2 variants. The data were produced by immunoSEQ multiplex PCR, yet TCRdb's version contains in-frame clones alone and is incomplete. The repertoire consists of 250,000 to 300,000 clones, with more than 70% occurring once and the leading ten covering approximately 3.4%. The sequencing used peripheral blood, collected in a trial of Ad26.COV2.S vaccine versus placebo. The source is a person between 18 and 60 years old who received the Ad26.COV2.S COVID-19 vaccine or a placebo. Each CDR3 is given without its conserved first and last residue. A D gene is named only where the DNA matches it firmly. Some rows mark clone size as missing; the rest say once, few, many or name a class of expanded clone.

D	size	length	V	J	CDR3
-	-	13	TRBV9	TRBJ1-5	ASSVGLGRDQPQH
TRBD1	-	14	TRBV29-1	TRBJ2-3	SGISPGDRATDTQY
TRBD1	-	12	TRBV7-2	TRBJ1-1	ASSLAGQVTEAF
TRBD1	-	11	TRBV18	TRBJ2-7	ASSQTGGYEQY
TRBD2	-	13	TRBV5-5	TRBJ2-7	ASSLATSGRYEQY
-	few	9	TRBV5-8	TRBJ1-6	ASSLGVPLH
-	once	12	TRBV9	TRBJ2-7	ASSGGPSSYEQY
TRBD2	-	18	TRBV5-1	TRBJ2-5	ASSPKRTSGRTLFQETQY
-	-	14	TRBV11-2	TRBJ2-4	ASSTREFRGKNIQY
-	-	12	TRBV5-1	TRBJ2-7	ASSLTPRTYEQY
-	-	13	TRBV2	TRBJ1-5	ASRTDGYSNQPQH
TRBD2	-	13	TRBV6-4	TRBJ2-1	ASKEASGGAHEQF
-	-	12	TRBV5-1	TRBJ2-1	ASSLDRSQNEQF
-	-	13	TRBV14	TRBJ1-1	ASSQDRSWRTEAF
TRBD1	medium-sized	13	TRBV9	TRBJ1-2	ASSALDRGRNGYT
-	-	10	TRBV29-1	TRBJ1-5	SVEDPGQPQH
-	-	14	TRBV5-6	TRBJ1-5	ASSLAAEYSNQPQH
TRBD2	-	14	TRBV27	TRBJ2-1	ASRALAGGSYNEQF
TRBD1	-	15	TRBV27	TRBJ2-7	ASSSDRGGLSGYEQY
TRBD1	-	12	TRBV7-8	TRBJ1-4	ASSTTGRGEKLF